This TCR beta chain was sequenced for a study of cytomegalovirus exposure and HLA in healthy donors. The primer mix had 60 Vbeta and 13 Jbeta primers. Libraries were prepared by immunoSEQ multiplex PCR; TCRdb keeps only in-frame clonotypes and omits some of them. The sample has some 130,000 clones. As regards this clone: The antigen remains undetermined.

The ends were cut back, 0 bases at V and 7 bases at J, with 9 bases in the middle. CDR1 and CDR2 from the germline V gene are SQVTM and ANQGSEA. This CDR3 contains 12 residues. General study results and limits: Some segments of the V type, notably TRBV6-2 and TRBV6-3, were excluded as indistinguishable. Most TCR sequences were seen very rarely across donors, but some public TCRs occurred in many.

The V gene is TRBV29-1, the J gene TRBJ1-2, with unresolved D. What was sequenced was PBMCs. This sequence was found in a woman aged 40 to 50 in good health and CMV-seropositive. Here the CDR3 reads CSVEDDFSGYTF. The CDR3, as DNA: TGCAGCGTTGAAGATGACTTCAGTGGCTACACCTTC.